This entry lists 20 T cell receptor beta chains sequenced from one sample in a study of blood T cell repertoires in COVID-19. The table came from immunoSEQ multiplex PCR; TCRdb's copy has only in-frame clones and leaves some out. This sample carries about 210,000 clones, roughly 84% of them seen once, and the ten largest clones take roughly 7.1%. The sequencing sample was made of PBMCs or T cells enriched from blood (not recorded which). The receptors stem from a man under 40 in a cohort exposed to, infected with or recovered from COVID-19 (not recorded which).

The V gene is TRBV12-3 or TRBV12-4, the J gene TRBJ1-1, with D possibly being TRBD1 (5 bases). The CDR3 consists of 13 residues. Trimming removed 6 bases from V and 6 bases from J, with 14 bases in between. CDR3 sequence reads: CASSKRWGPEAFF. CDR3 DNA sequence: TGTGCCAGCAGCAAGAGGTGGGGCCCTGAAGCTTTCTTT.

The chain employs TRBV11-2 and TRBJ2-6; D is unclear. This CDR3 has 15 residues. Germline-derived CDR1 and CDR2 are SGHAT and FQNNGV. Trimming removed 2 bases at V and 4 bases at J, with 9 bases between. The CDR3 coding sequence is TGTGCCAGCAGCTTAACCCCAGGAGGGGCCAACGTCCTGACTTTC. Translation: CASSLTPGGANVLTF.

The V call is TRBV7-8, the J call TRBJ2-7; 12 bases line up with TRBD2. Germline V gene data show CDR1 as SGHVS and CDR2 as FQNEAQ. The length of the CDR3 is 14 residues. V lost 5 bases and J lost 12; bases outside the gene matches: 11. The CDR3 region is CASSVLRLAGESYF. For the CDR3, the DNA is TGTGCCAGCAGCGTACTACGACTAGCGGGAGAATCGTACTTC.

The genes are TRBV28 and TRBJ1-6; D might be TRBD1 (5 bases). The V end was cut by 2 bases, the J end by 1 base, with 9 bases between. CDR3 length equals 16 residues. Per germline, CDR1 MDHEN and CDR2 SYDVKM. The CDR3 is CASSLVGGSYNSPLHF. CDR3 sequence (DNA): TGTGCCAGCAGTTTAGTTGGGGGGTCCTATAATTCACCCCTCCACTTT.

This clone was detected many times. Distinct nucleotide sequences in the sample also encode this CDR3. The rearrangement links TRBV9 to TRBJ1-2; 9 nucleotides agree with TRBD1. Looked up from germline, CDR1 is SGDLS and CDR2 is YYNGEE. This CDR3 contains 15 residues. Trimming at V came to 4 bases and at J to 4 bases, leaving 8 bases not matched to a gene. The chain's CDR3 is CASSLGDRATYGYTF. The CDR3 nucleotides are TGTGCCAGCAGCCTCGGGGACAGGGCCACCTATGGCTACACCTTC.

The chain joins TRBV5-1 to TRBJ2-3; 8 nucleotides line up with TRBD2. CDR3 length: 15 amino acids. CDR1 and CDR2 from the germline V gene are SGHRS and YFSETQ. The ends lost 4 bases at V and 5 bases at J; junction bases unmatched: 9. The CDR3 loop is CASSLKAGVLDTQYF. CDR3 nucleotides: TGCGCCAGCAGCCTGAAAGCGGGAGTATTAGATACGCAGTATTTT.

This chain connects TRBV3-1 (or the pseudogene TRBV3-2) to TRBJ2-1, with TRBD1 matching over 7 bases. Trimming at V came to 0 bases and at J to 7 bases, leaving 6 bases not matched to a gene. Germline CDR1 and CDR2: LGHDT and YNNKEL (reference sequence). This CDR3 is 15 amino acids long. The CDR3 DNA reads TGTGCCAGCAGCCAAGAGGAGACAGGGATTAATGAGCAGTTCTTC. This sequence encodes CASSQEETGINEQFF.

This chain joins TRBV19 and TRBJ2-2, with D possibly matching TRBD2 (7 bases). This CDR3 spans 16 amino acids. CDR1 is LNHDA, CDR2 SQIVND, per germline (reference sequence). Trimming stripped 1 base from V and 4 bases from J, with 13 bases between. The CDR3 sequence: CASSIVGGRGTGELFF. The CDR3 DNA sequence: TGTGCCAGTAGTATAGTGGGGGGGCGCGGCACCGGGGAGCTGTTTTTT.

Regarding this clone: The sample has other DNA sequences that encode this CDR3 too. The chain combines TRBV27 with TRBJ2-7; 9 positions agree with TRBD1. The ends lost 6 bases at V and 1 base at J; junction bases unmatched: 7. There are 15 residues in the CDR3. In germline, CDR1 is MNHEY, CDR2 SMNVEV (reference sequence). The CDR3 protein is CASSPGQGRSYEQYF. The CDR3 coding sequence is TGTGCCAGCAGCCCGGGACAGGGTAGGTCCTACGAGCAGTACTTC.

CDR3 sequence: CASSHNRQGDRGYTF. The CDR3, as DNA: TGCGCCAGCAGCCATAACAGACAGGGCGATCGAGGCTACACCTTC. The chain recombines TRBV4-1 with TRBJ1-2; 7 nucleotides align to TRBD1. The CDR3 sequence is 15 residues long. With 3 bases clipped from V and 8 bases from J, the junction kept 12 bases outside the gene matches. CDR1 and CDR2 from the germline V gene are MGHRA and YSYEKL.

The chain combines TRBV9 with TRBJ2-3, with 11 nucleotides matching TRBD2. CDR3 length: 16 amino acids. From germline, CDR1 is SGDLS and CDR2 YYNGEE. The ends lost 2 bases at V and 2 bases at J; junction bases unmatched: 4. The CDR3 loop reads CASSVTSGSFTDTQYF. The CDR3 DNA reads as TGTGCCAGCAGCGTCACTAGCGGGAGTTTCACAGATACGCAGTATTTT.

The chain has TRBV28 and TRBJ1-4; D gene ambiguous. The germline gives CDR1 MDHEN, CDR2 SYDVKM. This CDR3 contains 16 residues. The V and J ends lost 5 bases and 2 bases respectively, with 15 bases between them. Here the CDR3 DNA reads TGTGCCAGCAGTCTGCTATTGGGCGTCACTAATGAAAAACTGTTTTTT. The encoded protein is CASSLLLGVTNEKLFF.

This clone showed up just once. The genes are TRBV19 and TRBJ2-1; D is perhaps TRBD2 (6 bases). There are 15 residues in the CDR3. CDR1 is LNHDA and CDR2 is SQIVND in the germline V gene (reference sequence). Trimming took 7 bases from V and 5 from J, leaving 18 bases between them. The chain's CDR3 is CASTPGDRRHNEQFF. For the CDR3, the DNA is TGTGCCAGTACCCCGGGGGACCGGCGACACAATGAGCAGTTCTTC.

This clone was recorded once. J is TRBJ1-5 and V is TRBV5-6; perhaps TRBD1 as D (6 bases). The V gene lost 5 bases and the J gene lost 7 bases, with 13 bases spanning the gap. Per germline, CDR1 SGHDT and CDR2 YYEEEE. The CDR3 totals 13 residues. CDR3 in amino acids: CASSKTGFQPQHF. The CDR3 DNA follows: TGTGCCAGCAGTAAGACAGGATTCCAGCCCCAGCATTTT.

The rearrangement uses TRBV3-1 (or the pseudogene TRBV3-2) and TRBJ1-5, with unresolved D. Germline CDR1 is LGHDT and CDR2 is YNNKEL (reference sequence). The V gene lost 0 bases and the J gene lost 8 bases, with 29 bases spanning the gap. The CDR3 runs to 20 residues. The CDR3 nucleotides read TGTGCCAGCAGCCAAGACCACACCGAGCTTTATGGGCAGCCGGTCAAGCCCCAGCATTTT. Protein: CASSQDHTELYGQPVKPQHF.

This clone has only one observation. The chain couples TRBV19 to TRBJ2-1; maybe TRBD2 (5 bases). Per germline, CDR1 LNHDA and CDR2 SQIVND (reference sequence). The CDR3 contains 14 residues. Trimming cost V 3 bases and J 7 bases, with 13 bases left between them. DNA for the CDR3: TGTGCCAGTAGTATGTATCTGGCGGGTAATGAGCAGTTCTTC. Amino acids: CASSMYLAGNEQFF.

The CDR3 nucleotides are TGTGCCAGCAGCCCCTCTCAGGTATTGAGGGATGGCTACACCTTC. Residues: CASSPSQVLRDGYTF. V and J are TRBV9 and TRBJ1-2; the D is unclear. Germline CDR1 and CDR2: SGDLS and YYNGEE. V was pared by 4 bases and J by 6 bases, with 19 bases between. CDR3 size: 15 residues.

The V gene is TRBV3-1 (or the pseudogene TRBV3-2), the J gene TRBJ2-1; maybe TRBD2 (6 bases). Trimming left V 1 base short and J 6 bases short, with 10 bases between. Germline-derived CDR1 and CDR2 are LGHDT and YNNKEL (reference sequence). This CDR3 comprises 14 residues. The CDR3 coding sequence is TGTGCCAGCAGCCAAGTTGGAGGGATCAATGAGCAGTTCTTC. Encoded protein: CASSQVGGINEQFF.

This clone turned up a few times. This chain joins TRBV3-1 (or the pseudogene TRBV3-2) and TRBJ2-2; TRBD1 matches 10 bases. With V trimmed by 4 bases and J by 7 bases, 3 bases remained unmatched. Germline loops: CDR1 LGHDT, CDR2 YNNKEL (reference sequence). The CDR3 sequence is 14 residues long. The CDR3 loop is CASSPDRGSGELFF. CDR3 in DNA: TGTGCCAGCAGCCCGGACAGGGGGAGCGGGGAGCTGTTTTTT.

The rearrangement links TRBV10-2 to TRBJ2-2; possible D gene TRBD1, 5 bases. The CDR3 consists of 19 residues. Germline CDR1 WSHSY, CDR2 SAAADI. V lost 2 bases, J lost 0 bases, and 19 bases lay in between. The CDR3 is CASSEPWSVRTTNTGELFF. CDR3 nucleotides: TGCGCCAGCAGTGAGCCCTGGTCAGTACGGACAACGAACACCGGGGAGCTGTTTTTT.